Listed here are 32 T cell receptor beta chains from one sample, sequenced in a study of tumor-infiltrating lymphocytes in glioblastoma multiforme. Multiple V-beta primers and a C-beta primer amplified TCRB from RNA. TCRdb re-analysed the multiplex PCR reads in MiXCR, keeping a single row per CDR3 protein. The table shows roughly 9,100 distinct CDR3 sequences, with about 70% occurring only once. The sample comprised brain tumor tissue. These receptors all come from a male donor with glioblastoma.

In its sample, this clonotype was seen once. A read error may account for a junction end that differs from germline. CDR3 region: CASQNVASGVSLLHF. CDR3 sequence (DNA): TGCGCCAGCCAAAACGTGGCATCTGGGGTTTCACTCCTCCACTTC. V usage is TRBV4-1 and J usage is TRBJ1-6; no firm D call. The CDR3 totals 15 residues. Germline CDR1 is MGHRA and CDR2 is YSYEKL.

A remark on this clonotype: A read error may produce the germline difference seen at one junction end. The chain combines TRBV6-2 or TRBV6-3 with TRBJ2-1, with 8 positions matching TRBD2. There are 14 residues in the CDR3. Looked up from germline, CDR1 is MNHEY and CDR2 is SVGEGT. In DNA, the CDR3 is TGTGCCAGCAGTCTACGGGGGGGGCCCAATGAGCGGTTCTTC. Residues: CASSLRGGPNERFF.

In regard to this clonotype: Since a much larger clone is just one base distant, this may be a read error. The rearrangement uses TRBV5-1 and TRBJ2-1, with a tentative D call TRBD2 (5 bases). Germline-derived CDR1 and CDR2 are SGHRS and YFSETQ. The CDR3 length is 16 residues. The V gene lost 4 bases and the J gene lost 2 bases, with 16 bases spanning the gap. The CDR3 region has the DNA TGCGCCAGCAGCCCCTCGTCGCGGGCGCCCTACAATGAGCAGTTCTTC. Amino acids: CASSPSSRAPYNEQFF.

V is TRBV11-3 and J is TRBJ2-7, with D maybe TRBD1 (5 bases). V gave up 5 bases and J gave up 1 base, with 15 bases separating them. This CDR3 has 15 residues. The germline gives CDR1 SGHNT, CDR2 YENEEA. The CDR3 reads CASSNPAAGSYEQYF. CDR3 bases: TGTGCCAGCAGCAACCCCGCGGCAGGGTCCTACGAGCAGTACTTC.

The V gene is TRBV20-1, the J gene TRBJ1-1, with TRBD1 matching over 7 bases. This CDR3 comprises 14 residues. V shed 6 bases and J 1 base; nucleotides not matched to a gene: 8. CDR1 DFQATT and CDR2 SNEGSKA come from the germline V gene (reference sequence). The DNA of the CDR3 is TGCAGTGCCAGGGGGGGGGTTTCGAACACTGAAGCTTTCTTT. This sequence encodes CSARGGVSNTEAFF.

On this clonotype: The conserved phenylalanine or tryptophan is not found at the CDR3 terminus, so this likely reflects a read error. The gene calls are TRBV11-2 and TRBJ2-5; the D is unclear. This CDR3 is 16 amino acids long. Per the germline V gene, CDR1 is SGHAT and CDR2 is FQNNGV. The CDR3 region has the DNA TGTGCCAGCATCTTAGGTACGGCATCCAAACAAGAGACCCAGTACTCC. Protein: CASILGTASKQETQYS.

This clonotype turned up a few times. The rearrangement joins TRBV11-2 to TRBJ1-1; D unresolved. Trimming pared 4 bases from V and 3 bases from J, leaving 12 bases between. Germline lookup yields CDR1 SGHAT and CDR2 FQNNGV. CDR3 length: 14 amino acids. CDR3 in DNA: TGTGCCAGCAGCTCCCTCGGTCGACACACTGAAGCTTTCTTT. Translation: CASSSLGRHTEAFF.

The chain employs TRBV11-3 and TRBJ2-2; 9 bases map to TRBD2. Per germline, CDR1 SGHNT and CDR2 YENEEA. This CDR3 contains 18 residues. After removal of 5 bases from V and 2 bases from J, the junction contained 12 bases not matched to a gene. CDR3 protein: CASSTTSRLAVNTGELFF. CDR3 nucleotide sequence: TGTGCCAGCAGCACCACCTCCAGACTAGCGGTAAACACCGGGGAGCTGTTTTTT.

The V call is TRBV11-1, the J call TRBJ2-5, with 7 bases fitting TRBD1. The CDR3 totals 16 residues. V was clipped by 9 bases and J by 5 bases; unmatched bases: 18. CDR1 and CDR2 from the germline V gene are SGHAT and FQDESV (reference sequence). CDR3 sequence (DNA): TGTGCCAGAAGCCTCCCGGGACAGCGTGCAAGGGAGACCCAGTACTTC. It specifies CARSLPGQRARETQYF.

This clonotype was seen once. At one boundary the junction diverges from the germline segment, which might be a read error. The V gene is TRBV11-3, the J gene TRBJ2-3, with D uncertain. CDR1 is SGHNT, CDR2 YENEEA, per germline. The CDR3 sequence is 14 residues long. As DNA, the CDR3 is TGTGCCAGCAGCTTTGAGAGCCACACAGATATGCAGTATTTT. Translating it yields CASSFESHTDMQYF. Variable domain in full (rest from reference TRBV11-3 and TRBJ2-3): EAGVVQSPRYKIIEKKQPVAFWCNPISGHNTLYWYLQNLGQGPELLIRYENEEAVDDSQLPKDRFSAERLKGVDSTLKIQPAELGDSAVYLCASSFESHTDMQYFGPGTRLTVL.

By share, this clonotype ranks as medium-sized. V is TRBV10-1 and J is TRBJ2-1; 9 nucleotides agree with TRBD2. The CDR3 is 14 residues long. V dropped 5 bases and J dropped 8; count of bases not matched to a gene: 7. Germline V gene sequence: CDR1 WNHNN, CDR2 SYGVQD (reference sequence). In DNA form, the CDR3 reads TGCGCCAGCAGTTCTAGCGGGACGTGGGATGAGCAGTTCTTC. Translation: CASSSSGTWDEQFF.

The V gene is TRBV11-2, the J gene TRBJ1-1, with 9 positions matching TRBD1. CDR1 is SGHAT and CDR2 is FQNNGV in the germline V gene. The ends lost 6 bases at V and 5 bases at J; junction bases unmatched: 16. The CDR3 consists of 17 residues. The CDR3 reads CASSVQPGQGGSTEAFF. In nucleotides, the CDR3 is TGTGCCAGCAGTGTACAGCCGGGACAGGGCGGGAGTACTGAAGCTTTCTTT.

Notes on this clonotype: The CDR3 does not close with the conserved phenylalanine or tryptophan, likely indicating a read error. This rearrangement joins TRBV11-2 to TRBJ2-1; 7 nucleotides match TRBD2. The ends lost 0 bases at V and 8 bases at J; junction bases unmatched: 19. This CDR3 comprises 19 residues. CDR1 and CDR2 from the germline V gene are SGHAT and FQNNGV. Here the CDR3 DNA reads TGTGCCAGCAGCTTAGATTTCCACCCCTCTCCGGGAGGTGGGGATGAGCAGTTCCCC. Translated, it gives CASSLDFHPSPGGGDEQFP.

This clonotype occurred many times. J is TRBJ1-1 and V is TRBV2; maybe TRBD1 (6 bases). Germline CDR1 is SNHLY and CDR2 is FYNNEI. The CDR3 consists of 15 residues. Deletions cut 5 bases from V and 1 base from J, with 14 bases between. The CDR3 DNA reads as TGTGCCAGCAGTTTGACCGGACAGACGAACACTGAAGCTTTCTTT. It is translated as CASSLTGQTNTEAFF.

The genes are TRBV11-3 and TRBJ2-3; 8 positions match TRBD1. The CDR3 is 14 amino acids. The ends lost 3 bases at V and 6 bases at J; junction bases unmatched: 5. Germline V gene sequence: CDR1 SGHNT, CDR2 YENEEA. CDR3: CASSLYRGSDTQYF. The CDR3 nucleotides are TGTGCCAGCAGCTTGTACAGGGGGTCTGATACGCAGTATTTT. Full variable domain (missing parts from reference TRBV11-3 and TRBJ2-3): EAGVVQSPRYKIIEKKQPVAFWCNPISGHNTLYWYLQNLGQGPELLIRYENEEAVDDSQLPKDRFSAERLKGVDSTLKIQPAELGDSAVYLCASSLYRGSDTQYFGPGTRLTVL.

This clonotype is a singleton in its sample. Its ends do not fully match the called genes, so a read error is possible. This chain uses TRBV5-1 with TRBJ1-5, with no clear D. CDR3 length: 15 amino acids. Germline V gives CDR1 SGHRS, CDR2 YFSETQ. The CDR3 bases are TGCACCAGCAGACCGGAGGGCCTAATTCATCAGCCCCAGCATTTT. It codes for CTSRPEGLIHQPQHF.

The chain couples TRBV12-3 or TRBV12-4 to TRBJ2-7, with D unresolved. V shed 3 bases and J shed 6 bases, with 12 bases lying between them. The CDR3 consists of 13 residues. The CDR3 protein is CASSFTAGVEQYF. In DNA form, the CDR3 reads TGTGCCAGCAGTTTTACGGCAGGTGTCGAGCAGTACTTC.

Concerning this clonotype: No conserved phenylalanine or tryptophan ends this CDR3, so it is likely a read error. V and J are TRBV28 and TRBJ2-1, with 8 nucleotides matching TRBD2. The CDR3 is made up of 17 amino acids. Germline loops: CDR1 MDHEN, CDR2 SYDVKM. V lost 2 bases and J lost 5; bases outside the gene matches: 11. This chain's CDR3 is CASSLDLATGGNNEQFL. In nucleotides, the CDR3 is TGTGCCAGCAGTTTAGACCTCGCAACGGGAGGGAACAATGAGCAGTTCCTC.

The chain is built from TRBV20-1 and TRBJ2-5; TRBD1 might be the D (6 bases). V was shortened by 3 bases and J by 2 bases, with 16 bases between the two germline ends. The germline gives CDR1 DFQATT, CDR2 SNEGSKA (reference sequence). CDR3 length: 15 residues. The CDR3 loop is CSASNREIYQETQYF. CDR3 nucleotides: TGCAGTGCTAGTAACAGGGAAATCTATCAAGAGACCCAGTACTTC.

J is TRBJ2-1 and V is TRBV6-2 or TRBV6-3; D is unresolved. The germline V gene has CDR1 MNHEY and CDR2 SVGEGT. The CDR3 covers 11 residues. Trimming took off 7 bases at V and 6 bases at J, with 7 bases between the two ends. DNA for the CDR3: TGTGCCAGCACCCTAAGCAATGAGCAGTTCTTC. It encodes CASTLSNEQFF.

This chain connects TRBV29-1 to TRBJ2-5, with 7 bases lining up with TRBD2. The CDR3 consists of 15 residues. Trimming removed 3 bases from V and 4 bases from J; junction bases left unmatched: 11. CDR1 is SQVTM, CDR2 ANQGSEA, per germline. The CDR3 nucleotides read TGCAGCGTTGAGGGGAACAGAGGGAGGGCAGAGACCCAGTACTTC. Translation: CSVEGNRGRAETQYF.

About this clonotype: Given a much more abundant clone one base away, this may be a read error. CDR3 sequence (DNA): TGTGCCAGCAGCTCGAACAGGAAGGACGGAGCGGGTACGCAGTATTTT. Amino acid sequence: CASSSNRKDGAGTQYF. The V gene is TRBV7-2, the J gene TRBJ2-3, with a tentative D call TRBD2 (6 bases). This CDR3 region has 16 residues. Trimming pared 4 bases from V and 8 bases from J, leaving 22 bases between. Germline CDR1 and CDR2: SGHTA and FQGNSA.

The V call is TRBV11-2, the J call TRBJ2-1; the match to TRBD1 covers 8 bases. CDR1 is SGHAT, CDR2 FQNNGV, per germline. V lost 3 bases, J lost 8 bases, and 6 bases stayed unmatched. CDR3 length: 14 residues. The CDR3 nucleotides read TGTGCCAGCAGCTTCCACGACAGGGGTTATGAGCAGTTCTTC. Translated, it gives CASSFHDRGYEQFF.

This sequence joins TRBV10-2 and TRBJ2-3; 10 nucleotides match TRBD2. Unmatched junction bases numbered 5, after V lost 9 bases and J lost 2 bases. The CDR3 contains 14 residues. Germline-derived CDR1 and CDR2 are WSHSY and SAAADI. This chain's CDR3 is CASSGTSDTDTQYF. CDR3 sequence (DNA): TGCGCCAGTTCCGGGACTAGCGACACAGATACGCAGTATTTT.

The chain is built from TRBV13 and TRBJ1-1, with a tentative D call TRBD1 (6 bases). Germline V gene data show CDR1 as PRHDT and CDR2 as FYEKMQ (reference sequence). V was clipped by 1 base and J by 4 bases, with 19 bases between them. The CDR3 has 17 residues. CDR3 nucleotides: TGTGCCAGCAGCTTAGTAGGTCTTGGGTCAGGGGCCACTGAAGCTTTCTTT. Translation gives CASSLVGLGSGATEAFF.

The chain links TRBV12-5 to TRBJ1-1; D possibly corresponds to TRBD1 (6 bases). The V gene's germline CDR1 is LGHNT and CDR2 FRNRAP. V was shortened by 3 bases and J by 3 bases, with 20 bases between the two germline ends. This CDR3 has 17 amino acids. CDR3 DNA sequence: TGTGCTAGTGGTTTCTGGGGGGCAGGAACGGTTGACACTGAAGCTTTCTTT. Its protein is CASGFWGAGTVDTEAFF.

The chain combines TRBV11-2 with TRBJ2-5; D is unclear. The CDR3 is 16 amino acids. The V end lost 2 bases, the J end lost 2 bases, and 15 bases lay between the germline ends. Germline values: CDR1 SGHAT, CDR2 FQNNGV. The CDR3 bases are TGTGCCAGCAGCTTACGTACTGCAGCCAGACAAGAGACCCAGTACTTC. Translation gives CASSLRTAARQETQYF.

A remark on this clonotype: As the CDR3 is not closed by the conserved phenylalanine or tryptophan, this likely results from a read error. CDR3 sequence reads: CAIRERVGGYEQYL. The CDR3 nucleotides are TGTGCCATCAGAGAGAGGGTTGGGGGTTACGAGCAGTACTTA. J is TRBJ2-7 and V is TRBV6-5; either TRBD1 or TRBD2 may fit D (5 bases each). Germline V gives CDR1 MNHEY, CDR2 SVGAGI. The CDR3 has 14 residues. Between the trimmed V and J ends, which lost 10 bases and 4 bases, there was a span of 20 bases.

V gene TRBV11-3 combines with J gene TRBJ2-1, with 9 bases aligning to TRBD2. Germline values: CDR1 SGHNT, CDR2 YENEEA. The CDR3 length is 20 residues. With 6 bases clipped from V and 6 bases from J, the junction kept 24 bases outside the gene matches. CDR3 sequence reads: CASSSGRSGRTFTMGNEQFF. The DNA for the CDR3 is TGTGCCAGCAGTTCCGGACGGAGCGGGAGGACCTTCACCATGGGCAATGAGCAGTTCTTC. The variable domain in full, completed from reference TRBV11-3 and TRBJ2-1, reads EAGVVQSPRYKIIEKKQPVAFWCNPISGHNTLYWYLQNLGQGPELLIRYENEEAVDDSQLPKDRFSAERLKGVDSTLKIQPAELGDSAVYLCASSSGRSGRTFTMGNEQFFGPGTRLTVL.

This clonotype was picked up one time. The chain links TRBV4-1 to TRBJ1-2, with D perhaps TRBD1 (5 bases). The CDR3 consists of 14 residues. V was pared by 0 bases and J by 4 bases, with 9 bases between. CDR1 MGHRA and CDR2 YSYEKL come from the germline V gene. The CDR3 nucleotides are TGCGCCAGCAGCCAAGATAAGGGGCCCTATGGCTACACCTTC. It encodes CASSQDKGPYGYTF.

Comments on this clonotype: At one of its ends the junction is not consistent with the germline gene, which may arise from a read error. The rearrangement uses TRBV11-3 and TRBJ1-1, with a possible D match to TRBD1 (5 bases). CDR3 length: 16 amino acids. Germline V gene data show CDR1 as SGHNT and CDR2 as YENEEA. As DNA, the CDR3 is TGTGTCAGCAGCTGCAAGGGTGCAGGGCTGCACACTGAAGCTTTCTTT. The encoded protein is CVSSCKGAGLHTEAFF.

The CDR3 DNA follows: TGTGCCAGCAGCCAGACGACCGGGGGACCGACAGATACGCAGTATTTT. Protein: CASSQTTGGPTDTQYF. The chain joins TRBV11-2 to TRBJ2-3, with D possibly matching TRBD2 (6 bases). CDR3 length equals 16 residues. Germline V gene lookup returns CDR1 SGHAT and CDR2 FQNNGV. The V end lost 5 bases, the J end lost 3 bases, and 18 bases lay between the germline ends.